Listed here are 30 T cell receptor beta chains from one sample, sequenced in a study of response to subunit inactivated influenza vaccine. TCRdb reprocessed the RT-PCR reads with MiXCR, giving one entry per CDR3 protein. The sample has about 800,000 distinct CDR3 sequences; 21% are singletons. Sequencing used PBMCs from blood, obtained less than 6 days after vaccination. The receptors were sampled from a man aged 50-59 years who received an inactivated influenza vaccine.

The table lists this clonotype with many counts. The CDR3 is CASSHTRLAGDTDTQYF. The CDR3 bases are TGTGCCAGCAGCCACACTAGACTAGCGGGGGACACAGATACGCAGTATTTT. This chain connects TRBV7-2 to TRBJ2-3, with 12 positions matching TRBD2. The germline V gene encodes CDR1 SGHTA and CDR2 FQGNSA. V dropped 5 bases and J dropped 2; count of bases not matched to a gene: 8. This CDR3 has 17 residues.

This chain links TRBV7-9 with TRBJ1-1; D gene uncertain. The V and J ends lost 2 bases and 5 bases respectively, with 15 bases between them. This CDR3 contains 15 residues. Germline loops: CDR1 SEHNR, CDR2 FQNEAQ (reference sequence). The CDR3 nucleotides are TGTGCCAGCAGCTTATCGGTTTCGGTCGGGACTGAAGCTTTCTTT. Protein sequence: CASSLSVSVGTEAFF.

In this sample, this clonotype turned up a few times. The V and J genes are TRBV12-3 or TRBV12-4 and TRBJ2-2, with TRBD2 matching over 9 bases. V lost 3 bases to trimming and J lost 4 bases; unmatched junction nucleotides: 3. The CDR3 consists of 15 residues. CDR3 DNA sequence: TGTGCCAGCAGTTTTTTGACTAGCGGCACCGGGGAGCTGTTTTTT. Its translation: CASSFLTSGTGELFF.

The chain recombines TRBV7-9 with TRBJ2-3; TRBD2 matches at 11 bases. Per germline, CDR1 SEHNR and CDR2 FQNEAQ (reference sequence). The CDR3 spans 17 residues. With V trimmed by 0 bases and J by 5 bases, 7 bases remained unmatched. CDR3 region: CASSLAKLAGAGDTQYF. The DNA of the CDR3 is TGTGCCAGCAGCTTAGCGAAACTAGCGGGAGCGGGAGATACGCAGTATTTT.

This clonotype was recorded a few times. This chain joins TRBV6-2 or TRBV6-3 and TRBJ2-1, with 8 nucleotides matching TRBD2. CDR3 length: 16 amino acids. Looked up from germline, CDR1 is MNHEY and CDR2 is SVGEGT. V was clipped by 1 base and J by 5 bases; unmatched bases: 7. The chain's CDR3 is CASSYFRLAQNNEQFF. In nucleotides, the CDR3 is TGTGCCAGCAGTTACTTCCGACTAGCGCAAAACAATGAGCAGTTCTTC.

This clonotype has more than one count but fewer than ten. This chain links TRBV4-2 with TRBJ2-3, with D tentatively TRBD1 or TRBD2 (5 bases each). The CDR3 loop spans 18 amino acids. V was shortened by 3 bases and J by 3 bases, with 22 bases between the two germline ends. Germline V gene sequence: CDR1 LGHNA, CDR2 YNFKEQ. In DNA form, the CDR3 reads TGTGCCAGCAGCCAGCCCTTTCAGACCCTCAGGGAGACAGATACGCAGTATTTT. Amino acids: CASSQPFQTLRETDTQYF.

The chain carries TRBV20-1 and TRBJ1-6; tentatively, D is TRBD1 (5 bases). The CDR3 runs to 14 residues. The germline V gene encodes CDR1 DFQATT and CDR2 SNEGSKA (reference sequence). The V end lost 4 bases, the J end lost 5 bases, and 12 bases lay between the germline ends. CDR3 region: CSAIGREHNSPLHF. The CDR3 coding sequence is TGCAGTGCTATTGGCAGGGAACATAATTCACCCCTCCACTTT.

CDR3 region: CASKSGGAYNEQFF. The CDR3 DNA follows: TGTGCCAGCAAAAGCGGGGGGGCGTACAATGAGCAGTTCTTC. V is TRBV7-9 and J is TRBJ2-1; 10 bases are shared with TRBD2. V lost 7 bases and J lost 4; bases outside the gene matches: 4. CDR3 length: 14 amino acids. From germline, CDR1 is SEHNR and CDR2 FQNEAQ (reference sequence).

This clonotype was seen only a few times. The rearrangement joins TRBV9 to TRBJ2-2, with no clear D. V shed 1 base and J shed 5 bases, with 15 bases lying between them. CDR1 SGDLS and CDR2 YYNGEE come from the germline V gene. The CDR3 length is 16 residues. The CDR3 reads CASSVQASTRTGELFF. CDR3 coding DNA: TGTGCCAGCAGCGTACAGGCTAGTACACGGACCGGGGAGCTGTTTTTT.

This clonotype was recorded a few times. The CDR3 reads CASSPSGQGGADNYEQYF. For the CDR3, the DNA is TGCGCCAGCAGCCCAAGCGGACAGGGGGGTGCCGACAACTACGAGCAGTACTTC. The J gene is TRBJ2-7, the V gene TRBV4-3; TRBD1 agrees at 10 bases. Looked up from germline, CDR1 is LGHNA and CDR2 is YSLEER. The CDR3 loop spans 18 amino acids. The V segment lost 4 bases and the J segment 3 bases; nucleotides outside the gene matches: 15.

In its sample, this clonotype was seen a few times. The rearrangement uses TRBV5-1 and TRBJ1-2; 7 bases are a match to TRBD1. The CDR3 runs to 13 residues. The V segment lost 4 bases and the J segment 4 bases; nucleotides outside the gene matches: 4. Germline loops: CDR1 SGHRS, CDR2 YFSETQ. CDR3 in DNA: TGCGCCAGCAGCCGGGACAGTTTCTATGGCTACACCTTC. Encoded protein: CASSRDSFYGYTF.

This clonotype has only a few counts. The chain couples TRBV12-3 or TRBV12-4 to TRBJ2-1; 10 bases map to TRBD1. The CDR3 sequence is 17 residues long. The V segment lost 2 bases and the J segment 0 bases; nucleotides outside the gene matches: 4. CDR3 sequence reads: CASSLRTGGSSYNEQFF. The DNA of the CDR3 is TGTGCCAGCAGTTTAAGGACAGGGGGAAGCTCCTACAATGAGCAGTTCTTC.

This clonotype has just a few counts. The chain uses TRBV2 and TRBJ2-1; D is perhaps TRBD1 or TRBD2 (5 bases each). The CDR3 contains 13 residues. The germline V and J ends were trimmed by 8 bases and 8 bases, with 16 bases remaining between them. The V gene's germline CDR1 is SNHLY and CDR2 FYNNEI. DNA for the CDR3: TGTGCCAGCCAAACGGGGCTTCGGGATGAGCAGTTCTTC. Amino acids: CASQTGLRDEQFF.

This clonotype was seen only a few times. The chain is built from TRBV4-2 and TRBJ2-3; TRBD1 agrees at 8 bases. Trimming cost V 2 bases and J 5 bases; bases outside gene matches: 6. Per the germline V gene, CDR1 is LGHNA and CDR2 is YNFKEQ. The CDR3 covers 15 residues. CDR3 in DNA: TGTGCCAGCAGCCAAAGGCAGGGGGCTCTAGATACGCAGTATTTT. Protein product: CASSQRQGALDTQYF.

This clonotype turned up a few times. The rearrangement links TRBV20-1 to TRBJ1-1; 12 nucleotides match TRBD1. Looked up from germline, CDR1 is DFQATT and CDR2 is SNEGSKA (reference sequence). There are 13 residues in the CDR3. After removal of 3 bases from V and 12 bases from J, the junction contained 8 bases not matched to a gene. The CDR3 bases are TGCAGTGCTAGCAGCGGGACAGGGGGCGAAACTTTCTTT. Its protein product is CSASSGTGGETFF.

In its sample, this clonotype was seen many times. J is TRBJ2-3 and V is TRBV29-1; 8 nucleotides agree with TRBD1. There are 13 residues in the CDR3. J lost 1 base, V lost 5 bases, and 2 bases had no gene match. Germline V lookup: CDR1 SQVTM, CDR2 ANQGSEA. CDR3: CSVKGQGTDTQYF. CDR3 DNA: TGCAGCGTTAAGGGACAGGGCACAGATACGCAGTATTTT.

A few counts support this clonotype. The chain uses TRBV10-2 and TRBJ1-3; TRBD1 matches at 7 bases. V trimming: 6 bases; J trimming: 0 bases; junction bases outside the gene matches: 2. This CDR3 comprises 14 residues. Germline values: CDR1 WSHSY, CDR2 SAAADI. The CDR3: CASRRTGSGNTIYF. The CDR3, as DNA: TGCGCCAGCAGAAGGACAGGCTCTGGAAACACCATATATTTT.

This clonotype appeared a few times. The chain combines TRBV11-2 with TRBJ2-3; TRBD1 aligns across 9 bases. Looked up from germline, CDR1 is SGHAT and CDR2 is FQNNGV. This CDR3 has 17 residues. Germline trimming cut 3 bases from V and 1 base from J; bases unmatched to any gene: 8. The CDR3 loop reads CASSLGVDRGGTDTQYF. In nucleotides, the CDR3 is TGTGCCAGCAGCTTGGGAGTGGACAGGGGAGGCACAGATACGCAGTATTTT.

The chain uses TRBV29-1 and TRBJ2-3; no reliable D call. The CDR3 contains 15 residues. V lost 8 bases, J lost 5 bases, and 23 bases lay in between. Germline V gene lookup returns CDR1 SQVTM and CDR2 ANQGSEA. The CDR3 here is CSTLRSVVRLDTQYF. The CDR3 bases are TGCAGCACACTTAGGTCGGTCGTCAGACTAGATACGCAGTATTTT.

This clonotype was seen ten or more times. This rearrangement joins TRBV10-3 to TRBJ2-1; the D is unclear. CDR3 length: 15 residues. The V end lost 2 bases, the J end lost 7 bases, and 15 bases lay between the germline ends. CDR1 and CDR2 from the germline V gene are ENHRY and SYGVKD. CDR3 sequence (DNA): TGTGCCATCAGTGAGGGCCCCAACTCATTAAATGAGCAGTTCTTC. Its translation is CAISEGPNSLNEQFF.

V usage is TRBV28 and J usage is TRBJ2-7; D might be TRBD1 or TRBD2, each matching 5 bases. The V gene's germline CDR1 is MDHEN and CDR2 SYDVKM. The CDR3 runs to 18 residues. Trimming pared 3 bases from V and 0 bases from J, leaving 21 bases between. The CDR3 bases are TGTGCCAGCAGTTTTCTCTCCGATGGGGGAACTAGCTCCTACGAGCAGTACTTC. As protein: CASSFLSDGGTSSYEQYF.

This clonotype has ten or more counts. The chain joins TRBV6-1 to TRBJ2-1; no firm D call. The germline CDR1 and CDR2 sequences are MNHNS and SASEGT. CDR3 length equals 16 residues. Trimming took 5 bases from V and 6 from J, leaving 20 bases between them. The CDR3 loop is CASSPWTGPQVNEQFF. CDR3 nucleotide sequence: TGTGCCAGCAGTCCCTGGACGGGCCCCCAAGTCAATGAGCAGTTCTTC.

This clonotype was counted ten times or more. The V call is TRBV5-1, the J call TRBJ2-7, with 12 bases aligning to TRBD2. The CDR3 contains 17 residues. Germline assignment: CDR1 SGHRS and CDR2 YFSETQ. J gave up 0 bases and V 4 bases, and 8 bases lay outside the gene matches. The CDR3 reads CASSPGTSGPNSYEQYF. CDR3 nucleotides: TGCGCCAGCAGCCCCGGGACTAGCGGGCCCAACTCCTACGAGCAGTACTTC. Full variable domain (remainder filled in from reference TRBV5-1 and TRBJ2-7): KAGVTQTPRYLIKTRGQQVTLSCSPISGHRSVSWYQQTPGQGLQFLFEYFSETQRNKGNFPGRFSGRQFSNSRSEMNVSTLELGDSALYLCASSPGTSGPNSYEQYFGPGTRLTVT.

The genes are TRBV5-1 and TRBJ1-2; no clear D gene. Trimming stripped 5 bases from V and 5 bases from J, with 16 bases between. CDR1 is SGHRS and CDR2 is YFSETQ in the germline V gene. CDR3 length: 14 amino acids. The CDR3 protein is CASRSGVGGYGYTF. The CDR3 DNA is TGCGCCAGCAGAAGCGGGGTTGGAGGGTATGGCTACACCTTC.

This clonotype was observed a few times. The chain is built from TRBV16 and TRBJ2-1, with D possibly being TRBD1 (6 bases). Deletions cut 1 base from V and 0 bases from J, with 10 bases between. Germline assignment: CDR1 KGHSY and CDR2 FQNENV. This CDR3 is built from 16 residues. The DNA for the CDR3 is TGTGCCAGCAGCCAATACAGGGCTGGCTCCTACAATGAGCAGTTCTTC. Its protein is CASSQYRAGSYNEQFF. Variable domain in full (rest from reference TRBV16 and TRBJ2-1): GEEVAQTPKHLVRGEGQKAKLYCAPIKGHSYVFWYQQVLKNEFKFLISFQNENVFDETGMPKERFSAKCLPNSPCSLEIQATKLEDSAVYFCASSQYRAGSYNEQFFGPGTRLTVL.

This clonotype occurred many times. This chain joins TRBV6-5 and TRBJ2-1; possible D gene TRBD2, 6 bases. Looked up from germline, CDR1 is MNHEY and CDR2 is SVGAGI. The CDR3 consists of 15 residues. The V gene lost 0 bases and the J gene lost 1 base, with 7 bases spanning the gap. CDR3 loop: CASSYSAGSYNEQFF. The CDR3 DNA sequence: TGTGCCAGCAGTTACTCGGCGGGGTCCTACAATGAGCAGTTCTTC.

This clonotype was seen at least ten times. This chain links TRBV6-6 with TRBJ2-7, with D perhaps assigned TRBD1 or TRBD2 (5 bases each). CDR1 and CDR2 (germline): MNHNY, SVGAGI (reference sequence). The CDR3 contains 12 residues. Deletions cut 6 bases from V and 5 bases from J, with 11 bases between. The CDR3 coding sequence is TGTGCCAGCAGCCCGAGGGGAGACGAGCAGTACTTC. This translates into CASSPRGDEQYF.

This clonotype turned up a few times. V and J are TRBV11-3 and TRBJ1-6; D call uncertain. The CDR3 loop spans 18 amino acids. Germline-derived CDR1 and CDR2 are SGHNT and YENEEA. V lost 5 bases and J lost 1, with 18 bases in between. Here the CDR3 reads CASSDLMGGGSYNSPLHF. Written as DNA, the CDR3 is TGTGCCAGCAGCGACTTAATGGGCGGCGGATCCTATAATTCACCCCTCCACTTT. Drawing the rest from reference TRBV11-3 and TRBJ1-6, the complete variable domain is EAGVVQSPRYKIIEKKQPVAFWCNPISGHNTLYWYLQNLGQGPELLIRYENEEAVDDSQLPKDRFSAERLKGVDSTLKIQPAELGDSAVYLCASSDLMGGGSYNSPLHFGNGTRLTVT.

This chain connects TRBV6-2 or TRBV6-3 to TRBJ2-2, with D possibly TRBD1 on 6 matching bases. With 8 bases removed from V and 6 bases from J, the gap between germline ends came to 13 bases. This CDR3 region has 13 residues. Germline-derived CDR1 and CDR2 are MNHEY and SVGEGT. For the CDR3, the DNA is TGTGCCAGCCGGACAGTCGGGCCCGGGGAGCTGTTTTTT. This sequence encodes CASRTVGPGELFF.

The rearrangement joins TRBV4-2 to TRBJ2-5; perhaps TRBD1 as D (6 bases). The CDR3 is 16 amino acids. Germline-derived CDR1 and CDR2 are LGHNA and YNFKEQ. Trimming cost V 4 bases and J 2 bases, with 17 bases left between them. CDR3 DNA: TGTGCCAGCAGCCCGGCCTCCGGGCAGGGGCAAGAGACCCAGTACTTC. Translating gives CASSPASGQGQETQYF.